Listed below are T cell receptor beta chains from one sample, sequenced in a study of molecular identifiers for immune sequencing clone quantification. MiXCR was run by TCRdb on the PCR reads, yielding one entry per CDR3 protein. The sample has about 320,000 distinct CDR3 sequences, 20% to 25% seen once. Sequenced material: naive CD8+ T cells from blood, with Jurkat cell RNA spiked in. These TCRs come from a human donor in good health. Some libraries in this study had Jurkat cell RNA spiked in. The CDR3 runs from the conserved cysteine through the conserved F or W. The D gene is left open where the match is weak. For some rows the clone size is stated as once, few or many, or as a class when expanded; others skip it.

D gene: TRBD2
V gene: TRBV4-3
clone size: many
J gene: TRBJ2-1
CDR3 DNA: TGCGCCAGCAGCCAAGATCTAAGCGGGAGGGCCTCTGAGCAGTTCTTC
CDR3 protein: CASSQDLSGRASEQFF

D gene: TRBD1
V gene: TRBV12-3/TRBV12-4
clone size: many
J gene: TRBJ1-5
CDR3 DNA: TGTGCCAGCAGTTTACCCGCGGGACAGGTTTTTAGCAATCAGCCCCAGCATTTT
CDR3 protein: CASSLPAGQVFSNQPQHF

D gene: .
V gene: TRBV3-1
clone size: few
J gene: TRBJ2-3
CDR3 DNA: TGTGCCAGCAGCCAAGACCCTGCGGCCCAGGCCACAGATACGCAGTATTTT
CDR3 protein: CASSQDPAAQATDTQYF

D gene: .
V gene: TRBV6-2/TRBV6-3
clone size: .
J gene: TRBJ1-1
CDR3 DNA: TGTGCCAGCAGTCCCTCCGGGGGCTGGTTTGGGAACACTGAAGCTTTCTTT
CDR3 protein: CASSPSGGWFGNTEAFF

D gene: .
V gene: TRBV7-3
clone size: many
J gene: TRBJ2-7
CDR3 DNA: TGTGCCAGCAGCCCACAGGGTACCTTCTACGAGCAGTACTTC
CDR3 protein: CASSPQGTFYEQYF

D gene: .
V gene: TRBV6-5
clone size: many
J gene: TRBJ2-2
CDR3 DNA: TGTGCCAGCAGACCGACTAGTCTGGCCGGGGAGCTGTTTTTT
CDR3 protein: CASRPTSLAGELFF

D gene: TRBD1
V gene: TRBV28
clone size: many
J gene: TRBJ2-3
CDR3 DNA: TGTGCCAGCAGTCTCTTAGTTGGGCGGTCAGGGGGCTTTGCAGATACGCAGTATTTT
CDR3 protein: CASSLLVGRSGGFADTQYF

D gene: TRBD1
V gene: TRBV6-2/TRBV6-3
clone size: .
J gene: TRBJ1-5
CDR3 DNA: TGTGCCAGCAGTCGTGGGACAGGGATACAGCCCCAGCATTTT
CDR3 protein: CASSRGTGIQPQHF

D gene: .
V gene: TRBV3-1
clone size: many
J gene: TRBJ2-2
CDR3 DNA: TGTGCCAGCAGCCAGGTAGCTGGTCCCGGGGAGCTGTTTTTT
CDR3 protein: CASSQVAGPGELFF

D gene: TRBD1
V gene: TRBV14
clone size: .
J gene: TRBJ2-2
CDR3 DNA: TGTGCCAGCAGCCAGACTACAGGGGGTAGCACCGGGGAGCTGTTTTTT
CDR3 protein: CASSQTTGGSTGELFF

D gene: TRBD1
V gene: TRBV6-5
clone size: .
J gene: TRBJ1-4
CDR3 DNA: TGTGCCAGCGGGCCAACAGGGGCCGCAACTAATGAAAAACTGTTTTTT
CDR3 protein: CASGPTGAATNEKLFF

D gene: .
V gene: TRBV20-1
clone size: many
J gene: TRBJ2-1
CDR3 DNA: TGCAGTGCTAGAGATCACGGGTCAGGCGCGGGAGAGCAGTTCTTC
CDR3 protein: CSARDHGSGAGEQFF

D gene: TRBD2
V gene: TRBV20-1
clone size: few
J gene: TRBJ2-7
CDR3 DNA: TGCAGTGCTAGAGACCCTCTAGCGGACTCCTGGGAGCAGTACTTC
CDR3 protein: CSARDPLADSWEQYF

D gene: .
V gene: TRBV4-1
clone size: many
J gene: TRBJ2-3
CDR3 DNA: TGCGCCAGCAGCCAGGTAGAAGGGGGCACAGATACGCAGTATTTT
CDR3 protein: CASSQVEGGTDTQYF

D gene: .
V gene: TRBV12-3/TRBV12-4
clone size: many
J gene: TRBJ2-3
CDR3 DNA: TGTGCCAGCAGTTTTCCACAACTAGCCACAGATACGCAGTATTTT
CDR3 protein: CASSFPQLATDTQYF

D gene: .
V gene: TRBV4-1
clone size: .
J gene: TRBJ2-3
CDR3 DNA: TGCGCCAGCGGCCAAGAAAACAGGGGCACAGATACGCAGTATTTT
CDR3 protein: CASGQENRGTDTQYF

D gene: .
V gene: TRBV6-5
clone size: few
J gene: TRBJ2-5
CDR3 DNA: TGTGCCAGCAGTGGCGGGGCCGGTGAGACCCAGTACTTC
CDR3 protein: CASSGGAGETQYF

D gene: .
V gene: TRBV20-1
clone size: many
J gene: TRBJ2-2
CDR3 DNA: TGCAGTGCTAGAGATGGAACGGGGGCCGACACCGGGGAGCTGTTTTTT
CDR3 protein: CSARDGTGADTGELFF

D gene: .
V gene: TRBV12-3/TRBV12-4
clone size: .
J gene: TRBJ2-3
CDR3 DNA: TGTGCCAGCAGTTTCATCCTAGTTGCATATACAGATACGCAGTATTTT
CDR3 protein: CASSFILVAYTDTQYF

D gene: .
V gene: TRBV6-2/TRBV6-3
clone size: .
J gene: TRBJ2-5
CDR3 DNA: TGTGCCAGCAGTTTCCGAACGGATCGAAGGGCCTGGGAGACCCAGTACTTC
CDR3 protein: CASSFRTDRRAWETQYF

D gene: .
V gene: TRBV20-1
clone size: many
J gene: TRBJ2-7
CDR3 DNA: TGCAGTGCTAGGGTAGGGCTAGTTTCCCCCTCGGGTTACGAGCAGTACTTC
CDR3 protein: CSARVGLVSPSGYEQYF

D gene: .
V gene: TRBV28
clone size: many
J gene: TRBJ1-1
CDR3 DNA: TGTGCCAGCAGTTTAATCAGGGATCCCACTGAAGCTTTCTTT
CDR3 protein: CASSLIRDPTEAFF